This T cell receptor beta chain was captured by sequencing in a study of blood T cell repertoires in COVID-19. Background on the study: COVID-19 samples collected from the United States, Italy and Spain covered acute and convalescent phases.

Losses at the gene ends were 6 bases for V and 6 bases for J; bases not matched to a gene: 1. CDR1 LGHDT and CDR2 YNNKEL come from the germline V gene (reference sequence). This CDR3 region has 11 residues. Authors' data handling: Reference gene primer amplification gave estimated nucleated cell counts. Clones were read by immunoSEQ multiplex PCR, and TCRdb kept only the in-frame ones, dropping some. That table gives V, J and clone size, and the DNA gave D and trimming. The sample contains tens of thousands of clones, 88% of which appear only once. The chain recombines TRBV3-1 (or the pseudogene TRBV3-2) with TRBJ2-7, with 8 bases fitting TRBD1. Sequenced: peripheral blood. The receptor was isolated from a man in his forties or fifties with active COVID-19. Here the CDR3 DNA reads TGTGCCAGCAGAGACAGGGGCGAGCAGTACTTC. This translates into CASRDRGEQYF.